Here is one T cell receptor beta chain with its context. The target of this receptor is not known. No much larger clone is present one base from it, and per-base qualities are unavailable. This sample is drawn from a study of shared T cell receptors in the human thymus (dated by TCRdb to the early 2020s). Describing the broader study: The study examined how self-reactive, shared T-cell receptor alpha chains are generated in the human thymus.

Library preparation used the immunoSEQ multiplex PCR assay. The table was pulled from immuneACCESS by TCRdb, which kept in-frame rearrangements only. Such tables lose some clones; where checked, under half of the loss comes from unresolved V genes, and the rest has no known cause. The sample contains hundreds of thousands of clones, more than 70% of them found a single time. The ten largest clonotypes hold over 0.008% of the sample. These same data were also listed under a study on human thymus T cells. That second publication adds: Donors were immunologically healthy infants undergoing open corrective cardiac surgery for congenital heart defects in Finland. Thymus tissue was collected as surgical resects that were removed during corrective cardiac surgery. Usage of V and J gene segments appeared to be biased in both the thymic and the peripheral blood repertoires. Highly overlapping thymic TCR repertoires among unrelated individuals were reported in the related research. The study described the TCR alpha and beta repertoires in roughly 8 infant thymus samples and a few matching peripheral blood samples. Donor ages ranging from roughly 7 to 250 days were recorded, and more than five male and two female infants were included in the cohort. Thymocytes were freed from the tissue by mechanical means and kept at -70 degrees C as pellets of roughly 9.5-31 million cells. A QIAsymphony instrument was used to extract genomic DNA from frozen cell pellets. TCRB and TCRAD loci were amplified from a standardized quantity of quality-controlled genomic DNA using the immunoSEQ multiplex PCR assay. The V(D)J region was spanned by amplicons of a length sufficient to cover the CDR3 and to identify V and J genes. Through the commercial immunoSEQ service, the amplicons were sequenced on an Illumina platform. Corrections for primer bias and sequencing errors followed previously described methods, while TCRAD and TCRB definitions were based on the IMGT database. Repertoires were analysed with immunoSEQ Analyzer 3.0 and VDJTools, covering basic statistics, V/J segment usage, diversity estimates, rarefaction and pairwise overlap. Chao1, ChaoE, Efron-Thisted, Shannon and inverse Simpson indices were used to estimate diversity, which was also estimated on datasets down-sampled to the smallest sample. Repertoire overlap was assessed by strict matching of CDR3 nucleotide sequence, V gene and J gene, and clustering was done by Jaccard-based multidimensional scaling. On average, roughly 850,000 unique TCRB clonotypes were obtained from thymus samples, compared with 70,000 to 100,000 from blood samples.

The sequencing input was thymocytes. The TCR was taken from a boy under three years old with a congenital heart defect. Donor details come from another sample of the same person, matched by shared clones.

DNA sequence: TGTGCTAGTGCCATAGGGCCCGGGAATGTGGACGAGCAGTACTTC. This codes for CASAIGPGNVDEQYF. The rearrangement combines TRBV12-5 with TRBJ2-7; the D region possibly corresponds to TRBD2 (5 bases align). CDR1 LGHNT and CDR2 FRNRAP were looked up in the germline V gene. The CDR3, from cysteine to phenylalanine, totals 15 residues. Only the CDR3 DNA stays, 45 bases, in frame from base 1. V gives up 7 bases and J gives up 5 bases, and the segment between their germline ends measures 21 bases.